The present entry profiles one T cell receptor (beta chain) with its context. The specificity of this receptor is unknown. No much larger clone exists at a distance of one base, and base qualities are not known. The data belong to a study of blood T cell repertoires in COVID-19 (dated by TCRdb to the early 2020s). Study-level background: Samples covering the acute and convalescent phases of COVID-19 were provided by collaborators in the United States, Italy and Spain. The prospective study material was composed of cDNA or gDNA derived from T cells, B-cell-depleted T cells, or PBMCs. The dataset comprised deeply sampled blood TCRbeta repertoires from subjects exposed to, actively infected with, or recovered from COVID-19. A freely available public database, intended as a resource for researchers studying the immune response to SARS-CoV-2, is where the repertoires were released. The samples were drawn from two sources: the first 160 participants of the ongoing ImmuneRACE study, and over 1,000 subjects contributed by 6 global collaborators. The sample metadata nearly always contained a de-identified subject ID, COVID-19 status, age in years and sex. Where HLA class I and class II types were available, the types were taken from metadata supplied by the sample provider, not from assay-based typing.

From cysteine to phenylalanine, the CDR3 is 14 amino acids long. Only CDR3 DNA is held: 42 bases, read in frame from base 1. Germline trimming amounts to 4 bases on V and 2 bases on J, with 1 as the count of junction bases outside the gene matches. Via the germline V gene, CDR1 is SGHRS and CDR2 YFSETQ. Broad study findings and their caveats: Clinical and demographic metadata were provided uncurated, with the amount varying by source and participant.

TCRbeta CDR3 regions were amplified from genomic DNA using the immunoSEQ Assay, a bias-controlled multiplex PCR. The paper's processing steps were these. Nucleated cell counts per sample were estimated from amplification of reference gene primers within the assay. To quantify the absolute abundance of each unique TCRbeta CDR3 rearrangement, sequence reads were collapsed and filtered. For each sample, productive Simpson clonality was calculated as the square root of Simpson's diversity index across productive rearrangements. Here the immuneACCESS table is served through TCRdb, limited to in-frame sequences with V and J called. Missing clones are a known gap in these copies; in checked studies unresolved V genes cover under half, and the rest lacks a known reason. Clonal size and the V and J genes are those of that table, whereas D and trimming came from the DNA. In this sample the table shows 400,000 to 450,000 clones, about 90% of which occur a single time. Jointly, the top ten make up roughly 0.87% of the sample.

At one collaborating source in Seattle, patients were enrolled during active infection and were followed longitudinally through the course of disease. Collaborating institutions collected whole blood in K2EDTA tubes following their own protocols. For TCRbeta analysis, collaborator samples were shipped as frozen whole blood, as isolated PBMCs, or as DNA extracted from either sample type. The sample was peripheral blood. Here the chain combines TRBV5-1 and TRBJ1-1, with 11 bases matching TRBD1. The TCR originated in a man between 18 and 35 years old with COVID-19, enrolled during active disease. The nucleotide sequence is TGCGCCAGCAGCGGACAGGGGGCCAACACTGAAGCTTTCTTT. Its protein is CASSGQGANTEAFF.